The 15 T cell receptor beta chains below were found in one sample sequenced in a study of blood T cell repertoires in COVID-19. TCRdb's copy holds only in-frame clones and misses some; the assay was immunoSEQ multiplex PCR. This sample has under 200,000 clones, with 80% to 90% found just once. The sample consisted of peripheral blood. Receptor source: a man between 18 and 35 years old with active or convalescent COVID-19.

The chain links TRBV9 to TRBJ1-6; D is uncertain. Per the germline V gene, CDR1 is SGDLS and CDR2 is YYNGEE. The CDR3 length is 13 residues. V lost 3 bases to trimming and J lost 5 bases, with 6 bases between them. CDR3 sequence reads: CASSAGNNSPLHF. CDR3 DNA: TGTGCCAGCAGCGCGGGGAATAATTCACCCCTCCACTTT.

This clone was counted between two and nine times. The CDR3 is CASSVAGDRFSGANVLTF. CDR3 coding DNA: TGTGCCAGCAGCGTAGCGGGGGACAGGTTCTCTGGGGCCAACGTCCTGACTTTC. The chain uses TRBV9 and TRBJ2-6, with 8 nucleotides matching TRBD1. This CDR3 has 18 amino acids. V lost 0 bases to trimming and J lost 0 bases; unmatched junction nucleotides: 5. CDR1 is SGDLS, CDR2 YYNGEE, per germline.

This chain links TRBV5-5 with TRBJ1-1, with no clear D. This CDR3 region has 14 residues. From germline, CDR1 is SGHKS and CDR2 YYEKEE (reference sequence). The ends were cut back, 2 bases at V and 0 bases at J, with 8 bases in the middle. The CDR3 reads CASSFEALNTEAFF. Written as DNA, the CDR3 is TGTGCCAGCAGCTTCGAGGCCCTGAACACTGAAGCTTTCTTT.

Here the CDR3 DNA reads TGCGCCAGCAGCTTGGGGGGGCCAGAGACCCAGTACTTC. This translates into CASSLGGPETQYF. V usage is TRBV5-1 and J usage is TRBJ2-5; D possibly corresponds to TRBD1 (6 bases). This CDR3 has 13 amino acids. Germline V CDR1 and CDR2: SGHRS, YFSETQ. V shed 0 bases and J shed 4 bases, with 7 bases lying between them. Full variable domain (remainder filled in from reference TRBV5-1 and TRBJ2-5): KAGVTQTPRYLIKTRGQQVTLSCSPISGHRSVSWYQQTPGQGLQFLFEYFSETQRNKGNFPGRFSGRQFSNSRSEMNVSTLELGDSALYLCASSLGGPETQYFGPGTRLLVL.

The chain combines TRBV25-1 with TRBJ1-2; unclear D gene. The CDR3 has 14 residues. In germline, CDR1 is MGHDK, CDR2 SYGVNS. V lost 1 base, J lost 7 bases, and 13 bases lay in between. CDR3 coding DNA: TGTGCCAGCAGTGAATTCTCCTACGTCGGTGGCTACACCTTC. Translated: CASSEFSYVGGYTF.

The rearrangement uses TRBV7-9 and TRBJ1-1; D gene ambiguous. CDR1 and CDR2 from the germline V gene are SEHNR and FQNEAQ (reference sequence). The CDR3 is 14 amino acids. The V end was cut by 5 bases, the J end by 0 bases, with 10 bases between. This chain's CDR3 is CASSLGAMNTEAFF. The DNA of the CDR3 is TGTGCCAGCAGCCTGGGCGCTATGAACACTGAAGCTTTCTTT.

The rearrangement uses TRBV30 and TRBJ2-3; 10 positions agree with TRBD2. The CDR3 contains 17 residues. Germline CDR1 is GTSNPN and CDR2 is SVGIG (reference sequence). The trim removed 0 bases at V and 1 base at J, leaving 7 bases unmatched. The CDR3 DNA reads TGTGCCTGGAGTGTTACCCGGACTAGCGGAGGCACAGATACGCAGTATTTT. This gives the protein CAWSVTRTSGGTDTQYF.

The chain has TRBV3-1 (or the pseudogene TRBV3-2) and TRBJ2-5; D is unresolved. V lost 0 bases, J lost 2 bases, and 7 bases lay in between. CDR1 and CDR2 from the germline V gene are LGHDT and YNNKEL (reference sequence). The CDR3 totals 14 residues. The CDR3 region is CASSQESFQETQYF. CDR3 DNA sequence: TGTGCCAGCAGCCAAGAAAGCTTTCAAGAGACCCAGTACTTC.

The rearrangement joins TRBV11-1 to TRBJ1-1; 9 bases map to TRBD1. The germline V gene has CDR1 SGHAT and CDR2 FQDESV (reference sequence). V was clipped by 5 bases and J by 6 bases; unmatched bases: 13. This CDR3 is 16 amino acids long. The CDR3 here is CASSGDGTGNSAEAFF. Written as DNA, the CDR3 is TGTGCCAGCAGCGGAGACGGGACAGGGAATTCCGCTGAAGCTTTCTTT. The full variable domain, its missing parts supplied by reference TRBV11-1 and TRBJ1-1, is EAEVAQSPRYKITEKSQAVAFWCDPISGHATLYWYRQILGQGPELLVQFQDESVVDDSQLPKDRFSAERLKGVDSTLKIQPAELGDSAMYLCASSGDGTGNSAEAFFGQGTRLTVV.

Concerning this clone: Relative to the germline gene, one junction end is altered; a read error may explain this. The gene calls are TRBV6-1 and TRBJ1-1; 8 bases match TRBD1. Germline V CDR1 and CDR2: MNHNS, SASEGT. There are 16 residues in the CDR3. In DNA, the CDR3 is TGTGCCAGCAGTCAAGCAGGGGGCTTGGGGAACACTGAAGCTTTCTTT. The encoded protein is CASSQAGGLGNTEAFF.

The J gene is TRBJ1-6, the V gene TRBV11-2; 12 bases line up with TRBD1. The CDR3 has 15 amino acids. V shed 5 bases, J shed 10 bases, and the junction held 6 bases outside the gene matches. Germline V gene data show CDR1 as SGHAT and CDR2 as FQNNGV. The CDR3 DNA is TGTGCCAGCAGCGGCCGGGACAGGGGGCGGTCACCCCTCCACTTT. Amino acid sequence: CASSGRDRGRSPLHF.

The chain recombines TRBV5-5 with TRBJ1-3; no clear D gene. Trimming left V 1 base short and J 0 bases short, with 5 bases between. Per germline, CDR1 SGHKS and CDR2 YYEKEE (reference sequence). The CDR3 is 14 amino acids. This CDR3 reads CASSLSVSGNTIYF. CDR3 bases: TGTGCCAGCAGCTTGTCTGTCTCTGGAAACACCATATATTTT.

This clone appeared once. This chain uses TRBV4-2 with TRBJ1-4, with D unclear. Deletions cut 3 bases from V and 8 bases from J, with 19 bases between. The CDR3 is 16 residues long. Germline CDR1 LGHNA, CDR2 YNFKEQ. The CDR3 protein is CASSQDPGNQHEKLFF. CDR3 bases: TGTGCCAGCAGCCAGGATCCAGGCAATCAGCACGAAAAACTGTTTTTT.

The chain employs TRBV27 and TRBJ2-5, with TRBD2 matching 9 bases. With V trimmed by 2 bases and J by 13 bases, 8 bases remained unmatched. CDR3 length equals 13 residues. Germline V gene lookup returns CDR1 MNHEY and CDR2 SMNVEV (reference sequence). CDR3 DNA sequence: TGTGCCAGCAGTTTAGGGACTAGCATGGATCCGTACTTC. Its translation: CASSLGTSMDPYF.

J is TRBJ2-3 and V is TRBV4-3; D is uncertain. The V gene lost 0 bases and the J gene lost 3 bases, with 7 bases spanning the gap. Germline values: CDR1 LGHNA, CDR2 YSLEER. CDR3 length: 14 amino acids. DNA for the CDR3: TGCGCCAGCAGCCAAGATATAGAGACAGATACGCAGTATTTT. This translates into CASSQDIETDTQYF.